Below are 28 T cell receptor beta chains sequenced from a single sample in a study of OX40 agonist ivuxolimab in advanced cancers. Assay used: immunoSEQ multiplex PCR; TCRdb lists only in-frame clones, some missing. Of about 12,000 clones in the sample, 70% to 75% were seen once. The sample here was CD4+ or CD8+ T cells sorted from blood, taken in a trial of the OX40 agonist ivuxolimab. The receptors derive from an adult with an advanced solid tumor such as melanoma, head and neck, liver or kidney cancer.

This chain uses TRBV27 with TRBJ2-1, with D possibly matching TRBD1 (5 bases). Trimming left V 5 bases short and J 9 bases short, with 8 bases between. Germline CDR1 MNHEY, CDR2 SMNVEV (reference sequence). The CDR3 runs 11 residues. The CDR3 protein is CASSTGVEQFF. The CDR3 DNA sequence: TGTGCCAGCAGTACAGGCGTTGAGCAGTTCTTC.

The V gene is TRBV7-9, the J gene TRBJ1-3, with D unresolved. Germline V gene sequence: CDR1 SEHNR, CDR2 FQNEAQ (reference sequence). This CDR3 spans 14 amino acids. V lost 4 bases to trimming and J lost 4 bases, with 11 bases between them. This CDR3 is CASSSEGAGNTIYF. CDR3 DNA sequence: TGTGCCAGCAGCTCAGAGGGCGCCGGAAACACCATATATTTT.

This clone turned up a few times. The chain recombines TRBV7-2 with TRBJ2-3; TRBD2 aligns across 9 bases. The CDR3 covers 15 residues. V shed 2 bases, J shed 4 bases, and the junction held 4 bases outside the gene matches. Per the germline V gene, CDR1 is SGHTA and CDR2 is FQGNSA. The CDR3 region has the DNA TGTGCCAGCAGCTTAAGCGGGGGGTGGGCAGATACGCAGTATTTT. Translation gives CASSLSGGWADTQYF.

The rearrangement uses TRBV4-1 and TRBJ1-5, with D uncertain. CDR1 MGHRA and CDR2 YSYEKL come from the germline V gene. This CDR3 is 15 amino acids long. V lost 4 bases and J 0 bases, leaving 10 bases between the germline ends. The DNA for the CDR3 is TGCGCCAGCAGCCTTTTCGGCGATAGCAATCAGCCCCAGCATTTT. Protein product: CASSLFGDSNQPQHF.

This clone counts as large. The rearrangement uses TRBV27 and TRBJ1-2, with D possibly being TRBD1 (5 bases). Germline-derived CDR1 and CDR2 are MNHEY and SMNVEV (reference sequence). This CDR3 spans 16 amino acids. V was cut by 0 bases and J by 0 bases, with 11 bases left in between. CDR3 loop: CASSLSPSTANYGYTF. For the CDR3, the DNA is TGTGCCAGCAGTTTATCCCCATCGACAGCTAACTATGGCTACACCTTC.

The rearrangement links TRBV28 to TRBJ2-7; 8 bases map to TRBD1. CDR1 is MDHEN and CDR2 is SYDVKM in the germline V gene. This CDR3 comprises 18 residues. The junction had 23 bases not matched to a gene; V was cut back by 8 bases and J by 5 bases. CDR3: CASQSLLTRGAGGNEQYF. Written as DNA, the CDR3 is TGTGCCAGCCAGTCCCTTTTAACCCGTGGGGCAGGGGGCAACGAGCAGTACTTC.

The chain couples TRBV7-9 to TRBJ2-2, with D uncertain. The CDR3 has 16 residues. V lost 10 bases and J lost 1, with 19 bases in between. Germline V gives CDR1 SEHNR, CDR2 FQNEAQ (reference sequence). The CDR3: CATNGAVGLNTGELFF. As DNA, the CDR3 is TGTGCCACCAACGGCGCAGTCGGATTGAACACCGGGGAGCTGTTTTTT.

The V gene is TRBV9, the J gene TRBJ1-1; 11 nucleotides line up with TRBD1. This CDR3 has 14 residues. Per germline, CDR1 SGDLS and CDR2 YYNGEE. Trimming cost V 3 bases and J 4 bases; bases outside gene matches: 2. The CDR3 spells CASSGGTGGTEAFF. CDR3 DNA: TGTGCCAGCAGCGGTGGGACAGGGGGCACTGAAGCTTTCTTT.

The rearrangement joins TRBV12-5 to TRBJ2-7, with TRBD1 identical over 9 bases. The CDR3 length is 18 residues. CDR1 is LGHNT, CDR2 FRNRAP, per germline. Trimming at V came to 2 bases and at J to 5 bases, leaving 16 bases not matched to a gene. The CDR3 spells CASGLHIKQGAIEDEQYF. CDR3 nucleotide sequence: TGTGCTAGTGGTTTGCATATTAAACAGGGGGCGATAGAAGACGAGCAGTACTTC.

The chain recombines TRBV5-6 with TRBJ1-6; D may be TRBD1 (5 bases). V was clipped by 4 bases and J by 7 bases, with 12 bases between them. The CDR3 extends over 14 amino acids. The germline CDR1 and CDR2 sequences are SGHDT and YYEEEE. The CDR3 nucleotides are TGTGCCAGCAGCCAGACAGCTACGAATTCACCCCTCCACTTT. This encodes CASSQTATNSPLHF.

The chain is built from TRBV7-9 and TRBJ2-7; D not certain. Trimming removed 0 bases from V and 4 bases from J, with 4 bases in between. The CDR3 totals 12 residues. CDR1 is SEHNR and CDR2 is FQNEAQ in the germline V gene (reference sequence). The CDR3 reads CASSLAQYEQYF. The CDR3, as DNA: TGTGCCAGCAGCTTAGCGCAGTACGAGCAGTACTTC.

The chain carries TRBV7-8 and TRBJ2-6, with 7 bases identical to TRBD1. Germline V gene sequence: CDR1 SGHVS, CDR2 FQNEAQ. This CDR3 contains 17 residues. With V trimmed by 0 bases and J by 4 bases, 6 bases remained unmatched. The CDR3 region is CASSLAGGAGGANVLTF. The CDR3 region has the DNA TGTGCCAGCAGCTTAGCAGGGGGCGCCGGCGGGGCCAACGTCCTGACTTTC.

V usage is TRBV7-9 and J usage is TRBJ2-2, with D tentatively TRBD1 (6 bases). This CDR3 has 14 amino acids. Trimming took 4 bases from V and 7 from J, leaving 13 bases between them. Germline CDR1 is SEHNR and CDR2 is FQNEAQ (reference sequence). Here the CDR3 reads CASSWGQVDGELFF. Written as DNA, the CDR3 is TGTGCCAGCAGCTGGGGGCAGGTGGACGGGGAGCTGTTTTTT.

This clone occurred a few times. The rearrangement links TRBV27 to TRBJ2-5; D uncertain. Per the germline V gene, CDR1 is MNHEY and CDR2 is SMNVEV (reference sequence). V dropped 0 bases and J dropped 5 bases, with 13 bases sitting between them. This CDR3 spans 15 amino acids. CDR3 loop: CASSLSSGLGETQYF. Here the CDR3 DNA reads TGTGCCAGCAGTTTATCTAGTGGCCTAGGGGAGACCCAGTACTTC.

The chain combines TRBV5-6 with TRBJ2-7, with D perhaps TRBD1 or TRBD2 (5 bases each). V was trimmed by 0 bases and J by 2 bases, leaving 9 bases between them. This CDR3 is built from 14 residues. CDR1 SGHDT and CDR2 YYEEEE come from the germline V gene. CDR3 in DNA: TGTGCCAGCAGCTTGGCAGGGAGCCCCTACGAGCAGTACTTC. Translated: CASSLAGSPYEQYF.

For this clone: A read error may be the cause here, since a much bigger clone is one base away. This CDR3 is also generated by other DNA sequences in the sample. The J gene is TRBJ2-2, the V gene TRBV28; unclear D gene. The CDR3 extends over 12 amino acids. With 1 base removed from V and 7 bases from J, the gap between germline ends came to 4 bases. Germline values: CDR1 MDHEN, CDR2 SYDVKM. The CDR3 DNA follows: TGTGCCAGCAGTTTATTTGGCGGGGAGCTGTTTTTT. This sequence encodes CASSLFGGELFF.

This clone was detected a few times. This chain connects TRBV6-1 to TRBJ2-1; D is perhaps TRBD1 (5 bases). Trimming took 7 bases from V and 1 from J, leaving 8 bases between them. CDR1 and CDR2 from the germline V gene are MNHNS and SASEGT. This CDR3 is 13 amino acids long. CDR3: CASNTGSYNEQFF. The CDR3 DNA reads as TGTGCCAGCAATACAGGTTCCTACAATGAGCAGTTCTTC.

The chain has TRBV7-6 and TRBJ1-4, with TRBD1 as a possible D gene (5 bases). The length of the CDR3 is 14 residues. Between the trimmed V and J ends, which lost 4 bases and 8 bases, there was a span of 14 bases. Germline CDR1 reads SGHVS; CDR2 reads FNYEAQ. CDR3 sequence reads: CASSWTASGEKLFF. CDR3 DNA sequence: TGTGCCAGCAGCTGGACGGCCTCAGGGGAAAAACTGTTTTTT.

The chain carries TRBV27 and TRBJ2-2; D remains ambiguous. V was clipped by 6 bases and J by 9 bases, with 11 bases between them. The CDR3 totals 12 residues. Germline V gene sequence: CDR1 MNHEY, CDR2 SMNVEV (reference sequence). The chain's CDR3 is CASSRPQRELFF. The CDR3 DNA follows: TGTGCCAGCAGCCGCCCACAGAGGGAGCTGTTTTTT.

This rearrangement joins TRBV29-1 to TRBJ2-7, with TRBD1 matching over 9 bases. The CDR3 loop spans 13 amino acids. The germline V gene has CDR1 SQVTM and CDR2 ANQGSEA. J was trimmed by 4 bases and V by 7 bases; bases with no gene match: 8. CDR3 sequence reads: CSACTGTGYEQYF. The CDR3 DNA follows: TGCAGCGCCTGCACCGGGACAGGGTACGAGCAGTACTTC.

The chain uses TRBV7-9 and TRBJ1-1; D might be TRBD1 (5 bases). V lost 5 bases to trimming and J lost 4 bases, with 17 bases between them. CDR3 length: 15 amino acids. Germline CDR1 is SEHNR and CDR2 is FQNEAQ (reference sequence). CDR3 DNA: TGTGCCAGCAGCAGGGACCACGACTTGGGCACTGAAGCTTTCTTT. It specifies CASSRDHDLGTEAFF.

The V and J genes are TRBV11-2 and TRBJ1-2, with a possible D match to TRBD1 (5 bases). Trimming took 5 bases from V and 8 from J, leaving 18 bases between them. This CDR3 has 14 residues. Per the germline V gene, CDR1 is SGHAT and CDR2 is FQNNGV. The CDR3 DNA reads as TGTGCCAGCAGCCTAGGGGCAGGAGCTCGCGGCTACACCTTC. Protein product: CASSLGAGARGYTF.

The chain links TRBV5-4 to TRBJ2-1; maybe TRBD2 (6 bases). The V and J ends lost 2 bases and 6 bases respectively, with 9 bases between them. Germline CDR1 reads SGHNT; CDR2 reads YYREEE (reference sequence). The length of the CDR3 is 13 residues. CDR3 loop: CASSFMGGNEQFF. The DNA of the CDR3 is TGTGCCAGCAGCTTTATGGGGGGCAATGAGCAGTTCTTC.

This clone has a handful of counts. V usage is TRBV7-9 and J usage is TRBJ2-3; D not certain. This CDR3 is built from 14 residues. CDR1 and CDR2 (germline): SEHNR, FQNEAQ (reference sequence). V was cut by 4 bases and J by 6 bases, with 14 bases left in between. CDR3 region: CASSSDTVYDTQYF. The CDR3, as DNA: TGTGCCAGCAGCTCTGACACCGTCTACGATACGCAGTATTTT.

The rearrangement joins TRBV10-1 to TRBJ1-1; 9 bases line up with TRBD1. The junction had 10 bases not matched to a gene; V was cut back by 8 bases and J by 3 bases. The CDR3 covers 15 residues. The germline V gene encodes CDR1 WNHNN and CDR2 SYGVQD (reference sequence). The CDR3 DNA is TGCGCCAGCCGCCCGGGGACAGGGATCGACACTGAAGCTTTCTTT. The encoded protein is CASRPGTGIDTEAFF.

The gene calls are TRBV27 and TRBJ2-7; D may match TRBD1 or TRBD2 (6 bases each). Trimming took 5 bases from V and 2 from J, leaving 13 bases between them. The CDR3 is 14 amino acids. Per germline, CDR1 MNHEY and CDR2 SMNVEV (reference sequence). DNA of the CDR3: TGTGCCAGCAGTGCCGGAGGGGGGCCCTACGAGCAGTACTTC. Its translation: CASSAGGGPYEQYF.

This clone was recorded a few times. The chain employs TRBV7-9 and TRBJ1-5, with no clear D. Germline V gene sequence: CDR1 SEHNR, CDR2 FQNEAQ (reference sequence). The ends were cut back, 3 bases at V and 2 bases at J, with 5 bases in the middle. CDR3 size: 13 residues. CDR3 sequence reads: CASSFDGNQPQHF. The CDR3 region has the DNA TGTGCCAGCAGCTTCGACGGCAATCAGCCCCAGCATTTT.

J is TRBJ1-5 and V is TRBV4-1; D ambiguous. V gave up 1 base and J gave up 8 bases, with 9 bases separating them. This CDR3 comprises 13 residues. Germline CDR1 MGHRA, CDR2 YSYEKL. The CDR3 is CASSQGAREPQHF. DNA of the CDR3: TGCGCCAGCAGCCAAGGGGCCCGGGAGCCCCAGCATTTT.